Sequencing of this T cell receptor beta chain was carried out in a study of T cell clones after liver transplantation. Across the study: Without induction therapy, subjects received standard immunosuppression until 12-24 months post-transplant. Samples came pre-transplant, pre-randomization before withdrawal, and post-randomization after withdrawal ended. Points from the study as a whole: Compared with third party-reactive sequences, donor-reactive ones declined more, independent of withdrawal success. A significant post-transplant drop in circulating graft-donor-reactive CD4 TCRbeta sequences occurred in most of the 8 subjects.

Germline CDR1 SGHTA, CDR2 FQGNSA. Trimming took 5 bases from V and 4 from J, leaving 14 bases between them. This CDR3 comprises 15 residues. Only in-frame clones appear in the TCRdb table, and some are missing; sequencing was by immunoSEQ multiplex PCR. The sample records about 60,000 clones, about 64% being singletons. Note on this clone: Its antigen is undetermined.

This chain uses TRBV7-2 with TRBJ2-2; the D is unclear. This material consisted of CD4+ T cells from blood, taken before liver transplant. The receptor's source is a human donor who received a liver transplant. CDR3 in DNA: TGTGCCAGCAGCACGAGGAACCTATTCACCGGGGAGCTGTTTTTT. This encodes CASSTRNLFTGELFF.